Shown below are 17 T cell receptor beta chains from a single sample sequenced in a study of cytotoxic CD8 clonotypes in ibrutinib-treated CLL. Some clones are missing from TCRdb's copy, which holds only in-frame ones; the method was immunoSEQ multiplex PCR. The sample carries about 250,000 clones, around three quarters recorded once. Sequences were derived from PBMCs, sampled after 24 months of ibrutinib treatment. The receptors were sampled from a human donor with chronic lymphocytic leukemia.

V is TRBV5-4 and J is TRBJ2-7, with 10 bases lining up with TRBD2. CDR1 is SGHNT, CDR2 YYREEE, per germline (reference sequence). This CDR3 is 15 amino acids long. V dropped 5 bases and J dropped 0; count of bases not matched to a gene: 5. The CDR3 bases are TGTGCCAGCAGATCCGGGACTAGCGACTCCTACGAGCAGTACTTC. Amino acid sequence: CASRSGTSDSYEQYF.

The rearrangement uses TRBV23-1 and TRBJ2-3; D may be TRBD1 (6 bases). TRBV23-1 is an ORF; its function is uncertain. CDR3 size: 15 residues. Trimming cost V 6 bases and J 5 bases, with 18 bases left between them. CDR3 sequence: CASRPYGGVGDTQYF. The CDR3 region has the DNA TGCGCCAGCAGGCCCTATGGGGGCGTCGGAGATACGCAGTATTTT.

This clone was seen a few times. The chain carries TRBV4-2 and TRBJ2-7, with D unresolved. The CDR3 has 12 amino acids. CDR1 and CDR2 (germline): LGHNA, YNFKEQ. Trimming stripped 3 bases from V and 1 base from J, with 4 bases between. The CDR3 nucleotides read TGTGCCAGCAGCCATGGATCCTACGAGCAGTACTTC. Its protein is CASSHGSYEQYF.

J is TRBJ2-5 and V is TRBV19; a possible D gene is TRBD2 (6 bases). V lost 5 bases and J 2 bases, leaving 21 bases between the germline ends. The germline CDR1 and CDR2 sequences are LNHDA and SQIVND (reference sequence). The CDR3 is made up of 17 amino acids. The CDR3 loop is CASSPAPLSGVQETQYF. Written as DNA, the CDR3 is TGTGCCAGTAGTCCCGCCCCTCTTAGCGGCGTACAAGAGACCCAGTACTTC.

The chain combines TRBV7-9 with TRBJ2-1; a possible D gene is TRBD2 (6 bases). Trimming cost V 2 bases and J 4 bases, with 9 bases left between them. This CDR3 comprises 14 residues. Germline values: CDR1 SEHNR, CDR2 FQNEAQ (reference sequence). Here the CDR3 reads CASSLTSSYNEQFF. CDR3 bases: TGTGCCAGCAGCTTAACTAGCTCATACAATGAGCAGTTCTTC.

V and J are TRBV19 and TRBJ2-1, with TRBD2 matching over 8 bases. The CDR3 runs 16 residues. Germline V lookup: CDR1 LNHDA, CDR2 SQIVND (reference sequence). The J segment lost 4 bases and the V segment lost 5 bases, leaving 10 bases of the junction unmatched. The CDR3 spells CASSSSLAGTYNEQFF. CDR3 sequence (DNA): TGTGCCAGTAGTTCCTCCTTAGCGGGGACTTACAATGAGCAGTTCTTC.

The genes are TRBV5-6 and TRBJ2-1, with no clear D. Germline CDR1 SGHDT, CDR2 YYEEEE. V lost 0 bases and J 5 bases, leaving 6 bases between the germline ends. The CDR3 loop spans 13 amino acids. The DNA of the CDR3 is TGTGCCAGCAGCTTGGTAACCCACAATGAGCAGTTCTTC. Protein: CASSLVTHNEQFF.

V and J are TRBV28 and TRBJ2-5, with TRBD1 matching over 11 bases. The CDR3 contains 15 residues. Germline-derived CDR1 and CDR2 are MDHEN and SYDVKM. After removal of 5 bases from V and 2 bases from J, the junction contained 4 bases not matched to a gene. CDR3: CASSPGTGGQETQYF. The CDR3 nucleotides are TGTGCCAGCAGTCCCGGGACAGGGGGACAAGAGACCCAGTACTTC.

The chain links TRBV28 to TRBJ2-5; 7 bases line up with TRBD1. Unmatched junction bases numbered 11, after V lost 5 bases and J lost 5 bases. CDR3 length: 15 amino acids. The germline gives CDR1 MDHEN, CDR2 SYDVKM. The CDR3 loop is CASSPSTGIFETQYF. CDR3 bases: TGTGCCAGCAGTCCTTCGACAGGGATCTTTGAGACCCAGTACTTC. The entire variable domain, with the rest obtained from reference TRBV28 and TRBJ2-5, is as follows: DVKVTQSSRYLVKRTGEKVFLECVQDMDHENMFWYRQDPGLGLRLIYFSYDVKMKEKGDIPEGYSVSREKKERFSLILESASTNQTSMYLCASSPSTGIFETQYFGPGTRLLVL.

There are a few counts of this clone. The chain couples TRBV7-6 to TRBJ2-7; 7 nucleotides line up with TRBD1. The CDR3 is 14 residues long. Germline CDR1 reads SGHVS; CDR2 reads FNYEAQ. V was clipped by 0 bases and J by 7 bases; unmatched bases: 6. CDR3 protein: CASSLATGLGEQYF. In DNA form, the CDR3 reads TGTGCCAGCAGCTTAGCGACAGGGTTGGGGGAGCAGTACTTC. Drawing the rest from reference TRBV7-6 and TRBJ2-7, the complete variable domain is GAGVSQSPRYKVTKRGQDVALRCDPISGHVSLYWYRQALGQGPEFLTYFNYEAQQDKSGLPNDRFSAERPEGSISTLTIQRTEQRDSAMYRCASSLATGLGEQYFGPGTRLTVT.

The chain joins TRBV14 to TRBJ2-7, with TRBD2 matching 14 bases. Germline loops: CDR1 SGHDN, CDR2 FVKESK. V lost 8 bases, J lost 5 bases, and 11 bases stayed unmatched. CDR3 length equals 16 residues. CDR3 coding DNA: TGTGCCAGCGGCGGTGGGACTAGCGGGAGTTCCCACGAGCAGTACTTC. Its protein product is CASGGGTSGSSHEQYF.

The V and J genes are TRBV28 and TRBJ2-3; D remains ambiguous. V lost 3 bases, J lost 1 base, and 17 bases lay in between. The CDR3 is made up of 17 amino acids. Germline CDR1 is MDHEN and CDR2 is SYDVKM. DNA of the CDR3: TGTGCCAGCAGTTTGATCTCCCTTCTTCCGGGCACAGATACGCAGTATTTT. Translation: CASSLISLLPGTDTQYF.

This clone was counted only a few times. The genes are TRBV4-3 and TRBJ2-2, with D possibly TRBD2 on 6 matching bases. The V end lost 10 bases, the J end lost 9 bases, and 18 bases lay between the germline ends. The CDR3 sequence is 13 residues long. Germline CDR1 and CDR2: LGHNA and YSLEER. The CDR3 DNA is TGCGCCACCCGGGACTTAGCTGGACGGGAGCTGTTTTTT. This translates into CATRDLAGRELFF.

The chain uses TRBV19 and TRBJ1-4; D not resolved. Germline CDR1 reads LNHDA; CDR2 reads SQIVND (reference sequence). V shed 3 bases and J shed 2 bases, with 7 bases lying between them. There are 14 residues in the CDR3. CDR3 amino acids: CASSMVGTNEKLFF. The CDR3 bases are TGTGCCAGTAGTATGGTGGGGACTAATGAAAAACTGTTTTTT.

The chain combines TRBV5-1 with TRBJ2-5; D is undetermined. Trimming pared 2 bases from V and 7 bases from J, leaving 9 bases between. CDR1 is SGHRS and CDR2 is YFSETQ in the germline V gene. The CDR3 sequence is 12 residues long. CDR3 nucleotide sequence: TGCGCCAGCAGCTTCGAGTTGGGGACCCAGTACTTC. This encodes CASSFELGTQYF.

The rearrangement joins TRBV27 to TRBJ1-1, with D unclear. CDR1 is MNHEY, CDR2 SMNVEV, per germline (reference sequence). Trimming removed 6 bases from V and 0 bases from J, with 8 bases in between. The CDR3 sequence is 13 residues long. The CDR3 loop reads CASRALMNTEAFF. CDR3 DNA: TGTGCCAGCAGGGCACTGATGAACACTGAAGCTTTCTTT.

Here the CDR3 reads CASSQRQGGSQETQYF. In DNA form, the CDR3 reads TGTGCCAGCAGCCAAAGACAAGGGGGTTCCCAAGAGACCCAGTACTTC. This chain uses TRBV11-2 with TRBJ2-5, with D tentatively TRBD1 (6 bases). The CDR3 extends over 16 amino acids. Germline assignment: CDR1 SGHAT and CDR2 FQNNGV. Trimming stripped 5 bases from V and 1 base from J, with 17 bases between.